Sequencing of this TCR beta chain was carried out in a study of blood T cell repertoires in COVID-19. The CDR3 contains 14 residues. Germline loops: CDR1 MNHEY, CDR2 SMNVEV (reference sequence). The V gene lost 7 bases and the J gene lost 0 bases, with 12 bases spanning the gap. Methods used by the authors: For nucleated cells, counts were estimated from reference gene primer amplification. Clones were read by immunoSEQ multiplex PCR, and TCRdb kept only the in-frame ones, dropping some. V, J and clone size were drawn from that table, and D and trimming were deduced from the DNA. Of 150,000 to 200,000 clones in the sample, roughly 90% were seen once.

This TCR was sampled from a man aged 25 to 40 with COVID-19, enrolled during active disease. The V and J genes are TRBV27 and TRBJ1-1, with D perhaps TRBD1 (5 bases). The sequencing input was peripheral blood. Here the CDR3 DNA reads TGTGCCAGCACCACAGGAGTTTTGAACACTGAAGCTTTCTTT. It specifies CASTTGVLNTEAFF.